This T cell receptor (beta chain) was captured by sequencing in a study of CD8 T cells in ankylosing spondylitis. Findings of the study overall: Blood of patients with ankylosing spondylitis appeared to be characterized by a TCR beta motif of 8 or 9 highly homologous variants. Disease-linked clones were reportedly significantly enriched in matched ankylosing spondylitis synovial fluid.

This clonotype showed up just a few times. Its cognate antigen is unknown. The junction and the germline gene differ at one end; a read error may be behind it. TCRdb reprocessed the 5' RACE reads with MiXCR, giving one entry per CDR3 protein. The data contain roughly 700,000 distinct CDR3 sequences, roughly 19% of them singletons. Germline V gives CDR1 SGHTA, CDR2 FQGNSA. CDR3 length: 15 residues. The chain uses TRBV7-2 and TRBJ1-3, with D unresolved. The clonotype comes from a male donor with ankylosing spondylitis. The sample comprised blood, either unsorted or a sorted T cell fraction (not recorded which). CDR3 loop: CASSLLVSSGNTMYF. The CDR3 bases are TGTGCCAGCAGCTTACTTGTAAGCTCTGGAAACACCATGTATTTT.